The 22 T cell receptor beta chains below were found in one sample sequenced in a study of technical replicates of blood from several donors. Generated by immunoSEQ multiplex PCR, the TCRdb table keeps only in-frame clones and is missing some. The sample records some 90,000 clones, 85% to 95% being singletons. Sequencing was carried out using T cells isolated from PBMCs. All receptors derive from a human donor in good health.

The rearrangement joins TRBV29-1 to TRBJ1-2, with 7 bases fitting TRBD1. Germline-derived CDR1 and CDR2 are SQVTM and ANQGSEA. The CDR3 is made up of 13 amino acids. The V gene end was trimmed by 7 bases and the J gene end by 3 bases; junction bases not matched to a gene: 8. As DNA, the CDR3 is TGCAGCGCCCGACAGGGAAGTGACTATGGCTACACCTTC. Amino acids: CSARQGSDYGYTF. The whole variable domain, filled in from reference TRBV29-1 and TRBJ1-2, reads SAVISQKPSRDICQRGTSLTIQCQVDSQVTMMFWYRQQPGQSLTLIATANQGSEATYESGFVIDKFPISRPNLTFSTLTVSNMSPEDSSIYLCSARQGSDYGYTFGSGTRLTVV.

CDR3 sequence reads: CAISAGDRGATDTQYF. The CDR3 nucleotides read TGTGCCATCAGTGCTGGGGACAGGGGAGCCACAGATACGCAGTATTTT. The rearrangement joins TRBV10-3 to TRBJ2-3, with TRBD1 identical over 10 bases. V was clipped by 4 bases and J by 2 bases; unmatched bases: 6. The germline V gene encodes CDR1 ENHRY and CDR2 SYGVKD. The length of the CDR3 is 16 residues.

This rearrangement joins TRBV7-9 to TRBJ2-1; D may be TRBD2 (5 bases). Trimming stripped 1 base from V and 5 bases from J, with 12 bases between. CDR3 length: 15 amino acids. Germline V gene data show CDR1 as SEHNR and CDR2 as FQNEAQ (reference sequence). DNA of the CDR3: TGTGCCAGCAGCTTAGACCGGGATACCCACAATGAGCAGTTCTTC. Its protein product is CASSLDRDTHNEQFF.

In DNA form, the CDR3 reads TGTGCCAGCAGCTACACGGGAGAATACAATGAGCAGTTCTTC. Translation: CASSYTGEYNEQFF. This chain uses TRBV7-9 with TRBJ2-1; possible D gene TRBD2, 6 bases. V lost 4 bases and J 4 bases, leaving 11 bases between the germline ends. This CDR3 region has 14 residues. Germline V lookup: CDR1 SEHNR, CDR2 FQNEAQ (reference sequence). Full variable domain (rest looked up from reference TRBV7-9 and TRBJ2-1): DTGVSQNPRHKITKRGQNVTFRCDPISEHNRLYWYRQTLGQGPEFLTYFQNEAQLEKSRLLSDRFSAERPKGSFSTLEIQRTEQGDSAMYLCASSYTGEYNEQFFGPGTRLTVL.

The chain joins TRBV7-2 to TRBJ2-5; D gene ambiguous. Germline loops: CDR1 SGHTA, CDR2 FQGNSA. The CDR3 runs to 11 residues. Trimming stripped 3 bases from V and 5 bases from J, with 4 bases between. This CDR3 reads CASSFSETQYF. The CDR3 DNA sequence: TGTGCCAGCAGCTTTTCGGAGACCCAGTACTTC.

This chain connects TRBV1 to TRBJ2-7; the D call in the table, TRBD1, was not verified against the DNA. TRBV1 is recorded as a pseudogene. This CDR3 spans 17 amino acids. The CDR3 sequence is CTSSQLTPWTGRYEQYF. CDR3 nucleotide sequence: TGCACCAGCAGCCAACTTACCCCCTGGACAGGACGCTACGAGCAGTACTTC.

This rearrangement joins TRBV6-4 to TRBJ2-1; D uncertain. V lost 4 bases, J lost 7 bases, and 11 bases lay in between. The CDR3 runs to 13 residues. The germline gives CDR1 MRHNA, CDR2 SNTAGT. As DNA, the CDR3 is TGTGCCAGCAGTGCTTCCCCGGGTAATGAGCAGTTCTTC. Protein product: CASSASPGNEQFF.

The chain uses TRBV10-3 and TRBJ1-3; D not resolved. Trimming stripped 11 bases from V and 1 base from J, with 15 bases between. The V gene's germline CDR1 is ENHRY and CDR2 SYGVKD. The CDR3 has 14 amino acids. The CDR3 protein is CASHCDTSGNTIYF. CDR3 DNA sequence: TGTGCCTCTCACTGCGACACGTCTGGAAACACCATATATTTT.

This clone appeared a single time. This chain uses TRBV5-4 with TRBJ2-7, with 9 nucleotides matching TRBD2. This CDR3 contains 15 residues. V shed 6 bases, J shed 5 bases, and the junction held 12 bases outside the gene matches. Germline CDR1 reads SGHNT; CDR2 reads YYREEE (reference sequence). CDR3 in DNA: TGTGCCAGCAACCCCAAGAGCGGGAGGTTCGACGAGCAGTACTTC. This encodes CASNPKSGRFDEQYF. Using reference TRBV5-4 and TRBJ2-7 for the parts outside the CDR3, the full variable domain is ETGVTQSPTHLIKTRGQQVTLRCSSQSGHNTVSWYQQALGQGPQFIFQYYREEENGRGNFPPRFSGLQFPNYSSELNVNALELDDSALYLCASNPKSGRFDEQYFGPGTRLTVT.

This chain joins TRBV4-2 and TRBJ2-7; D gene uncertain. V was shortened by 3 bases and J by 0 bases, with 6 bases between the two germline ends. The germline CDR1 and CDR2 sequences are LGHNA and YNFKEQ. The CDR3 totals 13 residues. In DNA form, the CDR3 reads TGTGCCAGCAGCCATGAGGACTCCTACGAGCAGTACTTC. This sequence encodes CASSHEDSYEQYF.

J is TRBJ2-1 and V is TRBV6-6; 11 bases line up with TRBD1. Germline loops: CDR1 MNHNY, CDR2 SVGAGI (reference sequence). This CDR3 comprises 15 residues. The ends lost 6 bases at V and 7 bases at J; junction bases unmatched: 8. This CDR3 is CASSQGTGGRNEQFF. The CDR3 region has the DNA TGTGCCAGCAGCCAAGGGACAGGGGGAAGGAATGAGCAGTTCTTC.

CDR3 sequence (DNA): TGTGCCAGCAGTTATCGGGATAACGCTGAAGCTTTCTTT. Protein product: CASSYRDNAEAFF. The chain combines TRBV6-5 with TRBJ1-1; D gene ambiguous. This CDR3 is built from 13 residues. With 3 bases removed from V and 6 bases from J, the gap between germline ends came to 11 bases. Germline V CDR1 and CDR2: MNHEY, SVGAGI.

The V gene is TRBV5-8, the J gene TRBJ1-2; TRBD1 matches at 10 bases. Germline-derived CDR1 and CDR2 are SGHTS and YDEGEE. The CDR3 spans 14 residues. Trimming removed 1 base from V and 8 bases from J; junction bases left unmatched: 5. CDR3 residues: CASSLIGTGEGYTF. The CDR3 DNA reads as TGTGCCAGCAGCTTGATAGGGACAGGGGAAGGCTACACCTTC.

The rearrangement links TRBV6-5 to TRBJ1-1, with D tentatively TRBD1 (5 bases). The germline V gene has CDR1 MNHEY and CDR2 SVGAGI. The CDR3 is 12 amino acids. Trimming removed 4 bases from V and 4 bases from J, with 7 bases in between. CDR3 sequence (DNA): TGTGCCAGCAGTTTGACAGTCACTGAAGCTTTCTTT. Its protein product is CASSLTVTEAFF.

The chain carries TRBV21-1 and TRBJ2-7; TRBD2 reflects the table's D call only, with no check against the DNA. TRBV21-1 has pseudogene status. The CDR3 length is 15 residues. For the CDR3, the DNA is TGTGCCAGCACCCCAAACGAGCGAGAGGTCCACGAGCAGTACTTC. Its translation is CASTPNEREVHEQYF.

This CDR3 reads CASSLVASGRTDTQYF. The CDR3 DNA reads TGTGCCAGCAGCTTAGTTGCTAGCGGGAGAACAGATACGCAGTATTTT. The V and J genes are TRBV7-2 and TRBJ2-3, with 10 nucleotides matching TRBD2. From germline, CDR1 is SGHTA and CDR2 FQGNSA. CDR3 size: 16 residues. Germline trimming cut 1 base from V and 3 bases from J; bases unmatched to any gene: 4. The whole variable domain, filled in from reference TRBV7-2 and TRBJ2-3, reads GAGVSQSPSNKVTEKGKDVELRCDPISGHTALYWYRQSLGQGLEFLIYFQGNSAPDKSGLPSDRFSAERTGGSVSTLTIQRTQQEDSAVYLCASSLVASGRTDTQYFGPGTRLTVL.

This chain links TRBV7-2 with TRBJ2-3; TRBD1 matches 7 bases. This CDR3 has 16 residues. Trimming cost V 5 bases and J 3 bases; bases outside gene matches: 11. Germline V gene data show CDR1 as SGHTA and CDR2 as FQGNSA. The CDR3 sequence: CASSREDRVGTDTQYF. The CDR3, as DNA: TGTGCCAGCAGCAGAGAAGACAGGGTTGGAACAGATACGCAGTATTTT.

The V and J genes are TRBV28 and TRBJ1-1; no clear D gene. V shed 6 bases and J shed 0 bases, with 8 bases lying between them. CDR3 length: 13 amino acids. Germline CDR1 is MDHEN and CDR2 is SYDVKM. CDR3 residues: CASSTSMNTEAFF. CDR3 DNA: TGTGCCAGCAGCACATCCATGAACACTGAAGCTTTCTTT.

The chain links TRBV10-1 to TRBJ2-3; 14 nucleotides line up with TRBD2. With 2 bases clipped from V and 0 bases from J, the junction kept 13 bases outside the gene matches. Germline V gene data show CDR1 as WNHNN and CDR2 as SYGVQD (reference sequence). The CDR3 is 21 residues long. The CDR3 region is CASSEAKTGTSGGCSTDTQYF. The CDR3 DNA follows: TGCGCCAGCAGTGAGGCTAAAACCGGGACTAGCGGGGGCTGCAGCACAGATACGCAGTATTTT.

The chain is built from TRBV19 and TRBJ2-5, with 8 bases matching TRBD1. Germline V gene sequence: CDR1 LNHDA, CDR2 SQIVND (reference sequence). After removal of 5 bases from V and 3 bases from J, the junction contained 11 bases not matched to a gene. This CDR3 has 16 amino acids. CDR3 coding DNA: TGTGCCAGTAGTGTAGGAGGGACAGGCTTAGAAGAGACCCAGTACTTC. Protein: CASSVGGTGLEETQYF.

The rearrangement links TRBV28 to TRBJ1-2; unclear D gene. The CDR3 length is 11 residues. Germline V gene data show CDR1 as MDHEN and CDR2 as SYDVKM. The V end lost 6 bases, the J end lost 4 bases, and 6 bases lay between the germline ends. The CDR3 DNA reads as TGTGCCAGCAGCACTTCCTATGGCTACACCTTC. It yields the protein CASSTSYGYTF.

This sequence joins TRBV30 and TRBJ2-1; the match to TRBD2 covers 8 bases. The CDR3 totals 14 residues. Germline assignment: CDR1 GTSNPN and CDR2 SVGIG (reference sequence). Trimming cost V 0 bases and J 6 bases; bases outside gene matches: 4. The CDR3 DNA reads TGTGCCTGGAGTGTACTGGGGACTAGCAATGAGCAGTTCTTC. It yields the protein CAWSVLGTSNEQFF.